This record covers a single TCR beta chain. Antigen: not known. The CDR3 length is 12 residues. Germline loops: CDR1 MNHNS, CDR2 SASEGT. V was clipped by 4 bases and J by 3 bases, with 7 bases between them. The record originates from a study of T cells in localized non-small cell lung cancer. Findings of the study overall: Sequencing, confined to only one tumor region, leaves heterogeneity possible. For the top 100 tumor clones, a median about 57 also appeared in adjacent lung.

Assay used: immunoSEQ multiplex PCR; TCRdb lists only in-frame clones, some missing. The sample carries about 76,000 clones, roughly 83% recorded once. This TCR came from a female donor older than 55 with stage I lung adenocarcinoma. The material was peripheral blood, obtained before any cancer treatment. The chain recombines TRBV6-1 with TRBJ2-7; the D is unclear. CDR3 DNA: TGTGCCAGCAGTGTCAGCTTCTACGAGCAGTACTTC. Translated: CASSVSFYEQYF.